In its sample, the clone carrying this TCR beta chain was seen a few times. What it binds is unknown. The data were obtained in a study of blood T cells in healthy people across ages. Collection of roughly 9.8 milliliters of peripheral blood was performed for each donor. Extraction yielded at least 5.5 micrograms of total RNA per sample. V lost 4 bases and J 4 bases, leaving 23 bases between the germline ends. CDR1 is LGHDT and CDR2 is YNNKEL in the germline V gene (reference sequence). The CDR3 runs 19 residues. Primers used in a second PCR of about 6 to 11 cycles were a sample-barcoded 5' primer and a J-beta primer mix. Tags on each cDNA molecule came from a template-switch adaptor with 12 random nucleotides. Each CDR3 protein gets one entry after TCRdb re-called the 5' RACE reads with MiXCR. The sample has 1.5 million to 2 million distinct CDR3 sequences; around half are singletons. Regarding the study as a whole: There were more naive CD4+ cells and higher diversity in long-lived donors than in aged donors.

The genes are TRBV3-1 and TRBJ2-6, with D possibly TRBD1 on 5 matching bases. Sequenced material: blood. The sequence was obtained from a woman aged 40 to 55 in good health. The CDR3 spells CASSLKAHFSRTGANVLTF. Here the CDR3 DNA reads TGTGCCAGCAGCCTCAAGGCCCACTTTTCACGGACAGGGGCCAACGTCCTGACTTTC.